This T cell receptor beta chain was recorded in a study of T cell repertoires in cytomegalovirus infection. This clonotype was observed a single time. The germline V gene has CDR1 SGDLS and CDR2 YYNGEE. Trimming pared 0 bases from V and 2 bases from J, leaving 11 bases between. The CDR3 runs to 15 residues. TCRdb redid the calling of the reads with MiXCR, one entry per CDR3 protein. The profile shows around 280,000 distinct CDR3 sequences, around 13% of them singletons. This receptor was taken from a human donor in good health (CMV status not recorded). Some clones in this sample may be carry-over from other donors' samples. The sample was PBMCs. The chain recombines TRBV9 with TRBJ1-1; D remains unclear. This chain's CDR3 is CASSVVRLGNTEAFF. The CDR3 nucleotides read TGTGCCAGCAGCGTAGTAAGGTTGGGAAACACTGAAGCTTTCTTT.